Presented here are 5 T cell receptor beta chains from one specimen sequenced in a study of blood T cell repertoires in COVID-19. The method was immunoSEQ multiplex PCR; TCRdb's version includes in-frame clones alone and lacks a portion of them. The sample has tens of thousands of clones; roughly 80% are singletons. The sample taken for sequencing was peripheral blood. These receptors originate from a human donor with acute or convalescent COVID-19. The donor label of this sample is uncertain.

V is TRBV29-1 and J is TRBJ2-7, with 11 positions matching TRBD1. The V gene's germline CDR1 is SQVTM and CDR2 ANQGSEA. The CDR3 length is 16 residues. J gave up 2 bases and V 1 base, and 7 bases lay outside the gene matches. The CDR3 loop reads CSVEGGPGQGAYEQYF. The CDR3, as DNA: TGCAGCGTTGAAGGGGGACCGGGACAGGGGGCCTACGAGCAGTACTTC.

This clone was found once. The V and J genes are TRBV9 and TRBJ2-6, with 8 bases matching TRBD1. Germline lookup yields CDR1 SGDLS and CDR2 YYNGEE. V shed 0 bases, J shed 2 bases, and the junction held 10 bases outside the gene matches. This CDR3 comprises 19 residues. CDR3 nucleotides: TGTGCCAGCAGCGTAGGGGACAGGTTTCTCGGGACTGGGGCCAACGTCCTGACTTTC. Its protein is CASSVGDRFLGTGANVLTF.

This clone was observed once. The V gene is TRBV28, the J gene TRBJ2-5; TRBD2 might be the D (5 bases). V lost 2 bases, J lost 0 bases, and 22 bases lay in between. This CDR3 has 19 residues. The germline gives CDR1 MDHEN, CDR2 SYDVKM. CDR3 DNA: TGTGCCAGCAGTTTACCCGGACGGGGAAGGATTGCATACCAAGAGACCCAGTACTTC. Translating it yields CASSLPGRGRIAYQETQYF.

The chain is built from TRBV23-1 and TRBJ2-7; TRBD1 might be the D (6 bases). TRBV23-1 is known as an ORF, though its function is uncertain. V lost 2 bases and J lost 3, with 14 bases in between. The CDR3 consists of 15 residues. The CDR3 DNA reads TGCGCCAGCAGTCAAACCGGGACACTCAACTACGAGCAGTACTTC. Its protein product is CASSQTGTLNYEQYF.

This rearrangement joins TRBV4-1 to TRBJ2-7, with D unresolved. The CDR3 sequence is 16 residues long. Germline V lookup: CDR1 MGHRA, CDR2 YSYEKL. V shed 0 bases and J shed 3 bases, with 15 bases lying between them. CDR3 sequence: CASSQEFGAENYEQYF. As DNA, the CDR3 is TGCGCCAGCAGCCAAGAGTTCGGCGCGGAAAACTACGAGCAGTACTTC.